This T cell receptor beta chain was recorded in a study of blood T cell repertoires in COVID-19. On the study more broadly: The samples span acute and convalescent COVID-19 from the United States, Italy and Spain. In each case, the material was cDNA or gDNA derived from T cells, B-cell-depleted T cells, or PBMCs.

Repertoires were generated with immunoSEQ multiplex PCR, while TCRdb's copy carries only in-frame clones and drops some. Of approximately 260,000 clones listed, about 87% are singletons. Clinical history reported by participants formed the basis on which cohorts were assigned. The sequence was obtained from a woman aged 40 to 55 with acute COVID-19. Sequenced material: PBMCs or T cells enriched from blood (not recorded which).

The CDR3 protein is CASSLGQGVGTNEKLFF. CDR3 DNA sequence: TGCGCCAGCAGCTTGGGACAGGGGGTTGGAACTAATGAAAAACTGTTTTTT. The J gene is TRBJ1-4, the V gene TRBV5-1; TRBD1 aligns across 9 bases. CDR3 length equals 17 residues. From germline, CDR1 is SGHRS and CDR2 YFSETQ. The V segment lost 0 bases and the J segment 1 base; nucleotides outside the gene matches: 4.